The rows below give T cell receptor beta chains drawn from one sample of a study of blood T cell repertoires in COVID-19. Data came from immunoSEQ multiplex PCR; TCRdb stores just in-frame clones and leaves some out. The data contain tens of thousands of clones, more than 90% of them singletons. The sample taken for sequencing was peripheral blood. Receptors originate from a human donor in a cohort sampled during active COVID-19. Both conserved end residues are part of each CDR3. The D gene is left open where the match is weak. The size of a clone is reported for some rows only, either as once, few or many, or as a class for expanded clones.

size	length	V	D	J	CDR3	DNA
NA	13	TRBV4-2	TRBD1	TRBJ1-1	CASSSRTGVEAFF	TGTGCCAGCAGCTCCCGGACAGGGGTCGAAGCTTTCTTT
NA	13	TRBV5-6	NA	TRBJ1-2	CASSFDVGLGYTF	TGTGCCAGCAGCTTCGATGTTGGGCTCGGCTACACCTTC
once	16	TRBV9	TRBD1	TRBJ2-5	CASSSGQGPGAETQYF	TGTGCCAGCAGCAGTGGACAGGGTCCCGGGGCGGAGACCCAGTACTTC
NA	12	TRBV19	NA	TRBJ1-1	CASTRGNTEAFF	TGTGCCAGTACCAGGGGGAACACTGAAGCTTTCTTT
NA	17	TRBV10-3	TRBD1	TRBJ2-5	CAISESTLGQVQETQYF	TGTGCCATCAGTGAGTCCACCCTAGGACAGGTCCAAGAGACCCAGTACTTC
few	14	TRBV27	TRBD1	TRBJ2-7	CASRPGQVSYEQYF	TGTGCCAGCAGGCCGGGACAGGTTAGCTACGAGCAGTACTTC
NA	17	TRBV21-1	NA	TRBJ1-5	CASSKVPGNFRGQPQHF	TGTGCCAGCAGCAAAGTTCCCGGGAACTTCAGGGGACAGCCCCAGCATTTT
few	14	TRBV6-5	NA	TRBJ1-2	CASRNRDIEDGYTF	TGTGCCAGCAGGAACCGGGACATTGAAGATGGCTACACCTTC
NA	18	TRBV25-1	TRBD1	TRBJ1-4	CASSNPTGRGQANEKLFF	TGTGCCAGCAGTAACCCAACGGGCAGGGGGCAGGCTAATGAAAAACTGTTTTTT
NA	13	TRBV18	NA	TRBJ1-1	CASSPDRLGRAFF	TGTGCCAGCTCACCCGACAGGTTGGGTAGGGCTTTCTTT
NA	17	TRBV5-4	NA	TRBJ1-1	CASSPPGTRGVDTEAFF	TGTGCCAGCAGCCCACCCGGGACACGGGGGGTAGACACTGAAGCTTTCTTT
NA	13	TRBV21-1	NA	TRBJ2-1	CASSRLWGHEQFF	TGTGCCAGCAGCCGTTTGTGGGGCCATGAGCAGTTCTTC
NA	16	TRBV24-1	TRBD2	TRBJ2-3	CATSDGTSGSTDTQYF	TGTGCCACCAGTGATGGGACTAGCGGTAGCACAGATACGCAGTATTTT
NA	15	TRBV9	TRBD2	TRBJ2-1	CASCVSGLAGNEQFF	TGTGCCAGCTGTGTATCCGGACTAGCGGGCAATGAGCAGTTCTTC
NA	15	TRBV2	TRBD2	TRBJ2-5	CASSETSGAKETQYF	TGTGCCAGCAGTGAGACTAGCGGGGCCAAAGAGACCCAGTACTTC